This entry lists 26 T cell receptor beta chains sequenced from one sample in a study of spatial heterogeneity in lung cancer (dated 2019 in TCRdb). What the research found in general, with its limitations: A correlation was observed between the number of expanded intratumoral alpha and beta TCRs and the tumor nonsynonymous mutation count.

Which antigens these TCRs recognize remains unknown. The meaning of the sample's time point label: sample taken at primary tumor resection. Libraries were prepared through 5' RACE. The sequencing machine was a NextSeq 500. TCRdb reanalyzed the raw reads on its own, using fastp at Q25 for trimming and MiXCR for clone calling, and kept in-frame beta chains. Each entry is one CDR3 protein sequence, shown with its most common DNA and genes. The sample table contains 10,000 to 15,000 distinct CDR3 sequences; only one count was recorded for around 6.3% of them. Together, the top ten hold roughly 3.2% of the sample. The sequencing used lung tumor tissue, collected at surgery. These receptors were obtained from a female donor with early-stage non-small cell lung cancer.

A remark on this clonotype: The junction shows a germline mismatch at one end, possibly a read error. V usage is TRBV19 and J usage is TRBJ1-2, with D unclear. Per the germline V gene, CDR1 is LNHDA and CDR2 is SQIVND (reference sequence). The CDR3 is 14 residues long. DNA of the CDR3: TGTACCAGTAGTATTAGCCTCTTTCTCTATGGCTACACCTTC. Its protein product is CTSSISLFLYGYTF.

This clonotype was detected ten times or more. The CDR3 spells CSVARGLDEQFF. CDR3 DNA sequence: TGCAGCGTCGCACGGGGTCTAGATGAGCAGTTCTTC. V and J are TRBV29-1 and TRBJ2-1; TRBD2 might be the D (5 bases). The CDR3 consists of 12 residues. From germline, CDR1 is SQVTM and CDR2 ANQGSEA. Trimming removed 6 bases from V and 8 bases from J, with 14 bases in between.

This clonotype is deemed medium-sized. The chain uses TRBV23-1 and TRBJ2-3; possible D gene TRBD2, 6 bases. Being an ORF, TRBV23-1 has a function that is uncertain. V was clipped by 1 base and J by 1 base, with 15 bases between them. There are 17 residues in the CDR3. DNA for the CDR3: TGCGCCAGCAGTCAATGCGGAGGGGAGGACCGCACAGATACGCAGTATTTT. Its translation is CASSQCGGEDRTDTQYF.

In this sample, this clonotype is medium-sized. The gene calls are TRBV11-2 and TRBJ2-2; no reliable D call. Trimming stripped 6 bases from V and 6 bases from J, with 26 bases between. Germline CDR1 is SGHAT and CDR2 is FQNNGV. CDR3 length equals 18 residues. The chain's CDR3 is CASRPPFQLWYGSGELFF. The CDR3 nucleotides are TGTGCCAGCAGACCGCCGTTCCAACTCTGGTACGGGTCCGGGGAGCTGTTTTTT.

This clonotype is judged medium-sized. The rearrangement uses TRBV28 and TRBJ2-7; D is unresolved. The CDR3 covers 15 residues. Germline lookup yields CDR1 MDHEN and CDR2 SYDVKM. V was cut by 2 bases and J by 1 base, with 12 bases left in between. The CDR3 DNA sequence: TGTGCCAGCAGTTTAACCGGGCCTGGTTCCTACGAGCAGTACTTC. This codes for CASSLTGPGSYEQYF.

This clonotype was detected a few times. The CDR3 sequence is CASSPFSPENTDTQYF. CDR3 in DNA: TGCGCCAGCAGCCCATTCTCGCCGGAGAACACAGATACGCAGTATTTT. The chain carries TRBV4-3 and TRBJ2-3; D is unclear. Germline V gene lookup returns CDR1 LGHNA and CDR2 YSLEER. The CDR3 is made up of 16 amino acids. Trimming took 4 bases from V and 2 from J, leaving 16 bases between them.

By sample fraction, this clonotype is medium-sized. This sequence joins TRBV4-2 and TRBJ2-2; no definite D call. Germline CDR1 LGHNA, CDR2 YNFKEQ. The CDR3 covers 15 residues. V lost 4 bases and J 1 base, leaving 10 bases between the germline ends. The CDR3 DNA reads TGTGCCAGCAGCCGGGTGGCCGAGAACACCGGGGAGCTGTTTTTT. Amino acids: CASSRVAENTGELFF.

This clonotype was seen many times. The CDR3 spells CASSHRQGSTDTQYF. CDR3 in DNA: TGTGCCAGCAGCCATCGACAGGGGAGCACAGATACGCAGTATTTT. The chain recombines TRBV5-8 with TRBJ2-3, with 8 nucleotides matching TRBD1. Germline V gene sequence: CDR1 SGHTS, CDR2 YDEGEE. There are 15 residues in the CDR3. V gave up 4 bases and J gave up 0 bases; unmatched junction bases: 4.

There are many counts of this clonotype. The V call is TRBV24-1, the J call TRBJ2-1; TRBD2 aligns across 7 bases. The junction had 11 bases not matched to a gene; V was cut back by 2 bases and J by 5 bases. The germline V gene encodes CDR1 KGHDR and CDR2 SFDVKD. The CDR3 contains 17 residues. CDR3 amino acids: CATSDWGGSGFNNEQFF. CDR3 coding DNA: TGTGCCACCAGTGATTGGGGCGGGAGCGGGTTTAACAATGAGCAGTTCTTC.

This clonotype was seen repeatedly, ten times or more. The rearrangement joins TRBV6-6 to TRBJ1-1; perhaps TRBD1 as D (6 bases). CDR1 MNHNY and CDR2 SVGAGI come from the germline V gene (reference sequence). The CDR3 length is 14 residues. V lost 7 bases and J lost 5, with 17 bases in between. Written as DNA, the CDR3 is TGTGCCAGCAAGTTGACAGGAGTGGGGACTGAAGCTTTCTTT. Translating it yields CASKLTGVGTEAFF.

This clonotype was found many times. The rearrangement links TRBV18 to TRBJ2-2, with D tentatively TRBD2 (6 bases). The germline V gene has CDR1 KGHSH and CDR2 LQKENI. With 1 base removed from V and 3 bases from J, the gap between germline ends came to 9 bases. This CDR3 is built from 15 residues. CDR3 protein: CASSPRRGDTGELFF. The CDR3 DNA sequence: TGTGCCAGCTCACCACGGAGGGGTGACACCGGGGAGCTGTTTTTT.

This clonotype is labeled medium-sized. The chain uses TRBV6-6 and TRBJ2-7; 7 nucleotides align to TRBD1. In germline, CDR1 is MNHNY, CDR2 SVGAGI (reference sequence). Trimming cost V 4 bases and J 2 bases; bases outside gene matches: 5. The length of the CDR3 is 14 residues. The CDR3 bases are TGTGCCAGCAGTTCGACAGGGATAACCTACGAGCAGTACTTC. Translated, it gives CASSSTGITYEQYF.

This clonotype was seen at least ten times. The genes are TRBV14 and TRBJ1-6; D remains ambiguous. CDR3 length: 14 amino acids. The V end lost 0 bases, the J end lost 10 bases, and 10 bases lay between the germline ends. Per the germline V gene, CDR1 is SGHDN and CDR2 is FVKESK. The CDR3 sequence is CASSQELRVSPLHF. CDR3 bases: TGTGCCAGCAGCCAAGAACTGCGGGTCTCACCCCTCCACTTT.

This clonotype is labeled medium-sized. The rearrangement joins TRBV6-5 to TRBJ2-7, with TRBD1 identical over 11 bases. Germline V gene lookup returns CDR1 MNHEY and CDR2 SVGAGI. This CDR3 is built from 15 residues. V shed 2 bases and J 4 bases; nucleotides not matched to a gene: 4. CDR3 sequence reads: CASSYGQGASYEQYF. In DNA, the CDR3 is TGTGCCAGCAGTTACGGACAGGGGGCCTCGTACGAGCAGTACTTC.

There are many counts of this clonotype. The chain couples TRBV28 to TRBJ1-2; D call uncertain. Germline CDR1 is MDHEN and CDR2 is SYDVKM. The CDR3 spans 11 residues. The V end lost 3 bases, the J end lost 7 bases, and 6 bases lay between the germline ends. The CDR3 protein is CASSFDTGYTF. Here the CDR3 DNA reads TGTGCCAGCAGTTTCGACACTGGCTACACCTTC.

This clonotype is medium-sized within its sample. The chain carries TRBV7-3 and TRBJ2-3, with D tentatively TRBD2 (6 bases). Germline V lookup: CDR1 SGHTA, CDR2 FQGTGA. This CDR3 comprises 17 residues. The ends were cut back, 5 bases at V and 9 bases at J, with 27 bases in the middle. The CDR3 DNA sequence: TGTGCCAGCAGCGCCCCCGGGCGGACGGAGGGTCGGGGGACGCAGTATTTT. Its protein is CASSAPGRTEGRGTQYF.

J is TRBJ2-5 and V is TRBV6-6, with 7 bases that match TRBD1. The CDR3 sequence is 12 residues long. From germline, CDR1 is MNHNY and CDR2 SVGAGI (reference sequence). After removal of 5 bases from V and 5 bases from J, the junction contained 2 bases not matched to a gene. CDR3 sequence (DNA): TGTGCCAGCAGTACGGACAGGGAGACCCAGTACTTC. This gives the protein CASSTDRETQYF.

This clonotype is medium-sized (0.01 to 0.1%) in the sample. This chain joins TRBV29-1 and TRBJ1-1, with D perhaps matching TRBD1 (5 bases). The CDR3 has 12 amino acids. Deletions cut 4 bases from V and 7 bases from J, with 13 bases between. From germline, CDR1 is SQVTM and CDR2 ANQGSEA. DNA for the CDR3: TGCAGCGTTGGCAGGGTTGGTCTTGAAGCTTTCTTT. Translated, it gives CSVGRVGLEAFF. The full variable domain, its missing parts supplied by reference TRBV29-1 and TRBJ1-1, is SAVISQKPSRDICQRGTSLTIQCQVDSQVTMMFWYRQQPGQSLTLIATANQGSEATYESGFVIDKFPISRPNLTFSTLTVSNMSPEDSSIYLCSVGRVGLEAFFGQGTRLTVV.

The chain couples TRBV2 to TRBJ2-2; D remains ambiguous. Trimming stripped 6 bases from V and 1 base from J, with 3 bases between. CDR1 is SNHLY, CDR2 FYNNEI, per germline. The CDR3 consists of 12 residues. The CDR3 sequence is CASSRNTGELFF. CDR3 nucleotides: TGTGCCAGCAGCCGGAACACCGGGGAGCTGTTTTTT.

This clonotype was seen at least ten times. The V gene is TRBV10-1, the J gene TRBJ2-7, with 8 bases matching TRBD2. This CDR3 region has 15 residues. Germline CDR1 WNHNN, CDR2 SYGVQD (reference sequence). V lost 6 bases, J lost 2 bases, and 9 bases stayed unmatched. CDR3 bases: TGCGCCAGCAGAGGAGGCTTGGGACTAGCCTACGAGCAGTACTTC. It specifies CASRGGLGLAYEQYF.

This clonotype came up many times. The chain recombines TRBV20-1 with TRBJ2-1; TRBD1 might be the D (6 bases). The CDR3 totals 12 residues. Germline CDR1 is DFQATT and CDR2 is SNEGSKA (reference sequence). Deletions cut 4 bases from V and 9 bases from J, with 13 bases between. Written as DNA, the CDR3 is TGCAGTGCTACCTGGACAGCCGGTGAGCAGTTCTTC. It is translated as CSATWTAGEQFF.

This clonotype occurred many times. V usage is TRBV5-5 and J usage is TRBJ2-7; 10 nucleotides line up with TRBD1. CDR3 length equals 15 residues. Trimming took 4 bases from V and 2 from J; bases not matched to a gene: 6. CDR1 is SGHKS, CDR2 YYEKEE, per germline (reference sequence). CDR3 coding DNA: TGTGCCAGCAGCCCATGGACAGGGGGAACCTACGAGCAGTACTTC. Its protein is CASSPWTGGTYEQYF.

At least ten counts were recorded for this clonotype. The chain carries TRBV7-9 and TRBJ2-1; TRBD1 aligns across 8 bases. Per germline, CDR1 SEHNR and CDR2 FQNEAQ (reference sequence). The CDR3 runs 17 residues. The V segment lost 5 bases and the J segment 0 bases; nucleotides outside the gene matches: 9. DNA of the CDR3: TGTGCCAGCAGCCCTGGGCGGGACAGGAGCTCCTACAATGAGCAGTTCTTC. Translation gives CASSPGRDRSSYNEQFF.

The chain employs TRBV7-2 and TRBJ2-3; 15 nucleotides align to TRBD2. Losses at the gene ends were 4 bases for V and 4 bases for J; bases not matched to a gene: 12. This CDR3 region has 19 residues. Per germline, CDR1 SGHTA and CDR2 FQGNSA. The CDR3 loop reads CASSSRTSGRGRRADTQYF. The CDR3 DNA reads TGTGCCAGCAGCTCCCGGACTAGCGGGAGGGGGAGGCGGGCAGATACGCAGTATTTT.

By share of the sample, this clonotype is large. The DNA of the CDR3 is TGTGCCAGCAGCCTGTCCGGGACAGGGAGCTCCTATAATTCACCCCTCCACTTT. Translating gives CASSLSGTGSSYNSPLHF. The chain recombines TRBV7-9 with TRBJ1-6; TRBD1 aligns across 9 bases. Germline trimming cut 5 bases from V and 0 bases from J; bases unmatched to any gene: 8. The CDR3 loop spans 18 amino acids. Germline V gene sequence: CDR1 SEHNR, CDR2 FQNEAQ (reference sequence).

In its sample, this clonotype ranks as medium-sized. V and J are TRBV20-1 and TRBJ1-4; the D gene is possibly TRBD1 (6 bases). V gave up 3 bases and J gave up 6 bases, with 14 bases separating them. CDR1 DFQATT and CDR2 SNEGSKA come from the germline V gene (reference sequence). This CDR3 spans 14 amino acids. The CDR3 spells CSASAGAGDEKLFF. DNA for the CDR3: TGCAGTGCTAGCGCAGGGGCGGGTGATGAAAAACTGTTTTTT.